Included here is one TCR beta chain sequence, with context. No antigen is known for it. The sample belongs to a study of T cell responses to AZD1222 COVID-19 vaccine. Regarding the study as a whole: Spike-wide coverage was observed for vaccine-associated CD4 TCRs, with dominant responses at 160-218 and 743-854. The donor group comprised mostly white British people and more females; the analysis possibly underestimated clonal diversity.

Method: immunoSEQ multiplex PCR; TCRdb's copy keeps in-frame clones and lacks some. The sample shows fewer than 150,000 clones, about 94% of them seen only once. Germline lookup yields CDR1 SGDLS and CDR2 YYNGEE. The trim removed 4 bases at V and 0 bases at J, leaving 3 bases unmatched. CDR3 size: 14 residues. This receptor was taken from an adult in good health. The genes are TRBV9 and TRBJ1-1, with 7 positions matching TRBD1. This sample comprised peripheral blood, obtained on day 0 of AZD1222 vaccination. The DNA of the CDR3 is TGTGCCAGCAGCCAGGGGGTTCTGAACACTGAAGCTTTCTTT. Translation gives CASSQGVLNTEAFF.